This passage covers 32 T cell receptor beta chains from one sample sequenced in a study of shared clonotypes between healthy human individuals. Generated by immunoSEQ multiplex PCR, the TCRdb table keeps only in-frame clones and is missing some. The table lists about 730,000 clones, roughly 72% of them singletons, with about 1.7% in the top ten. Sequencing used memory CD4+ T cells sorted from blood. Noted subset: CD45RA-negative fraction. The receptors originated from a woman in her thirties in good health.

V and J are TRBV11-2 and TRBJ2-7; D possibly corresponds to TRBD2 (7 bases). Trimming left V 3 bases short and J 0 bases short, with 15 bases between. This CDR3 has 16 residues. Germline V gene sequence: CDR1 SGHAT, CDR2 FQNNGV. In DNA, the CDR3 is TGTGCCAGCAGCTTTGCAGGGGAGGGGAACTCCTACGAGCAGTACTTC. As protein: CASSFAGEGNSYEQYF.

The chain employs TRBV7-9 and TRBJ2-5; maybe TRBD1 (6 bases). In germline, CDR1 is SEHNR, CDR2 FQNEAQ (reference sequence). The CDR3 runs 15 residues. V was trimmed by 1 base and J by 5 bases, leaving 14 bases between them. The CDR3 DNA is TGTGCCAGCAGCTTAGGCTCCACAGGGTACGAGACCCAGTACTTC. It yields the protein CASSLGSTGYETQYF.

J is TRBJ2-7 and V is TRBV4-2; TRBD2 aligns across 9 bases. Trimming took 1 base from V and 7 from J; bases not matched to a gene: 8. Germline CDR1 LGHNA, CDR2 YNFKEQ. The CDR3 totals 15 residues. The CDR3 loop is CASSQVGREGREQYF. CDR3 nucleotide sequence: TGTGCCAGCAGCCAAGTGGGGCGGGAGGGCAGGGAGCAGTACTTC.

This clone was counted only a few times. J is TRBJ2-1 and V is TRBV19; D ambiguous. Deletions cut 3 bases from V and 7 bases from J, with 13 bases between. The CDR3 has 14 residues. CDR1 is LNHDA, CDR2 SQIVND, per germline (reference sequence). CDR3 loop: CASSMEQFSNEQFF. DNA for the CDR3: TGTGCCAGTAGTATGGAACAGTTTTCTAATGAGCAGTTCTTC.

This clone was seen only a few times. V is TRBV11-2 and J is TRBJ2-2; D is perhaps TRBD2 (5 bases). V lost 2 bases and J lost 1, with 11 bases in between. The length of the CDR3 is 16 residues. Germline V gene sequence: CDR1 SGHAT, CDR2 FQNNGV. CDR3 coding DNA: TGTGCCAGCAGCTTACTAAGCGGAGGGAACACCGGGGAGCTGTTTTTT. Amino acid sequence: CASSLLSGGNTGELFF.

The chain is built from TRBV29-1 and TRBJ1-4; 9 bases are a match to TRBD1. The CDR3 covers 14 residues. Germline V gene sequence: CDR1 SQVTM, CDR2 ANQGSEA. Losses at the gene ends were 7 bases for V and 10 bases for J; bases not matched to a gene: 13. CDR3 in DNA: TGCAGCGCCAATCCATCGGGACAGGGAGGAAAACTGTTTTTT. As protein: CSANPSGQGGKLFF.

This clone was observed a few times. The chain uses TRBV11-3 and TRBJ2-2, with no clear D. The germline V and J ends were trimmed by 1 base and 2 bases, with 5 bases remaining between them. Germline V CDR1 and CDR2: SGHNT, YENEEA. The CDR3 has 14 amino acids. The DNA of the CDR3 is TGTGCCAGCAGCTTAGTCAGAAACACCGGGGAGCTGTTTTTT. Protein product: CASSLVRNTGELFF.

A note on this clone: The same CDR3 is also encoded by other DNA sequences in this sample. The chain uses TRBV5-5 and TRBJ1-2; perhaps TRBD1 as D (5 bases). Between the trimmed V and J ends, which lost 0 bases and 2 bases, there was a span of 5 bases. The germline gives CDR1 SGHKS, CDR2 YYEKEE (reference sequence). The CDR3 is made up of 13 amino acids. In nucleotides, the CDR3 is TGTGCCAGCAGCTTGGCAGGGAACTATGGCTACACCTTC. It codes for CASSLAGNYGYTF.

The chain combines TRBV28 with TRBJ2-3, with TRBD2 identical over 14 bases. Germline CDR1 MDHEN, CDR2 SYDVKM. The V and J ends lost 5 bases and 0 bases, in that order; junction bases with no gene match: 13. The CDR3 has 20 residues. The CDR3 loop reads CASSPNAGTSGSPSTDTQYF. The CDR3 DNA is TGTGCCAGCAGTCCGAACGCCGGGACTAGCGGGAGCCCGAGCACAGATACGCAGTATTTT.

This clone has only one observation. The rearrangement uses TRBV5-1 and TRBJ1-2; D might be TRBD1 (5 bases). Trimming removed 0 bases from V and 5 bases from J, with 20 bases in between. The CDR3 extends over 17 amino acids. Per germline, CDR1 SGHRS and CDR2 YFSETQ. CDR3 region: CASSLEGAVARDYGYTF. The CDR3 DNA reads as TGCGCCAGCAGCTTGGAAGGGGCAGTCGCCAGGGATTATGGCTACACCTTC.

V and J are TRBV7-8 and TRBJ2-7, with 8 nucleotides matching TRBD1. The CDR3 loop spans 15 amino acids. Germline V lookup: CDR1 SGHVS, CDR2 FQNEAQ. The trim removed 1 base at V and 5 bases at J, leaving 7 bases unmatched. CDR3 residues: CASSLVGQGYDEQYF. In DNA form, the CDR3 reads TGTGCCAGCAGCTTAGTTGGACAGGGCTACGACGAGCAGTACTTC.

This chain joins TRBV10-2 and TRBJ1-1; possibly TRBD1 for D (5 bases). The V gene's germline CDR1 is WSHSY and CDR2 SAAADI. The CDR3 extends over 13 amino acids. V dropped 6 bases and J dropped 10 bases, with 18 bases sitting between them. The DNA of the CDR3 is TGCGCCAGCAGGACCCTCCTCGGGACTCCAGCTTTCTTT. It is translated as CASRTLLGTPAFF.

The J gene is TRBJ2-7, the V gene TRBV30; D is unresolved. Trimming stripped 7 bases from V and 4 bases from J, with 14 bases between. The CDR3 runs 12 residues. Germline loops: CDR1 GTSNPN, CDR2 SVGIG (reference sequence). The CDR3 DNA is TGTGCCTACAGCCCTGAGGCGTACGAGCAGTACTTC. Its translation: CAYSPEAYEQYF.

The rearrangement links TRBV15 to TRBJ2-3; TRBD2 aligns across 10 bases. The germline V gene encodes CDR1 LNHNV and CDR2 YYDKDF (reference sequence). The trim removed 3 bases at V and 3 bases at J, leaving 6 bases unmatched. CDR3 size: 16 residues. In nucleotides, the CDR3 is TGTGCCACCAGCAGTATGACTAGCGGGTGGACAGATACGCAGTATTTT. Translating gives CATSSMTSGWTDTQYF.

CDR3 nucleotides: TGTGCCAGTAGTAGGCTTACGCGGGCTAGCGGATACAATGAGCAGTTCTTC. Its translation: CASSRLTRASGYNEQFF. The chain employs TRBV19 and TRBJ2-1; 7 bases are shared with TRBD2. Trimming at V came to 4 bases and at J to 4 bases, leaving 13 bases not matched to a gene. Germline assignment: CDR1 LNHDA and CDR2 SQIVND (reference sequence). The CDR3 is 17 amino acids.

V gene TRBV4-1 combines with J gene TRBJ2-7; D not certain. Trimming removed 1 base at V and 3 bases at J, with 7 bases between. Germline V lookup: CDR1 MGHRA, CDR2 YSYEKL. This CDR3 comprises 13 residues. CDR3 sequence (DNA): TGCGCCAGCAGCCAAGGGCCAGTCTACGAGCAGTACTTC. This codes for CASSQGPVYEQYF.

This clone has a count of ten or more. The V gene is TRBV2, the J gene TRBJ2-7, with 9 bases aligning to TRBD2. This CDR3 is built from 15 residues. The ends lost 6 bases at V and 3 bases at J; junction bases unmatched: 9. Per germline, CDR1 SNHLY and CDR2 FYNNEI. CDR3 nucleotides: TGTGCCAGCAGCTCCAGAGATAGCGGGAGCTACGAGCAGTACTTC. As protein: CASSSRDSGSYEQYF. The full variable domain, its missing parts supplied by reference TRBV2 and TRBJ2-7, is EPEVTQTPSHQVTQMGQEVILRCVPISNHLYFYWYRQILGQKVEFLVSFYNNEISEKSEIFDDQFSVERPDGSNFTLKIRSTKLEDSAMYFCASSSRDSGSYEQYFGPGTRLTVT.

V gene TRBV30 combines with J gene TRBJ1-3; D might be TRBD1 (5 bases). V shed 1 base and J shed 8 bases, with 12 bases lying between them. CDR1 is GTSNPN and CDR2 is SVGIG in the germline V gene (reference sequence). The CDR3 runs 13 residues. The CDR3: CAWSGTIGYTIYF. As DNA, the CDR3 is TGTGCCTGGAGTGGGACAATCGGGTACACCATATATTTT. Filled out from reference TRBV30 and TRBJ1-3, the complete variable domain reads SQTIHQWPATLVQPVGSPLSLECTVEGTSNPNLYWYRQAAGRGLQLLFYSVGIGQISSEVPQNLSASRPQDRQFILSSKKLLLSDSGFYLCAWSGTIGYTIYFGEGSWLTVV.

This clone was seen a few times. V and J are TRBV19 and TRBJ2-5, with D possibly TRBD1 on 7 matching bases. Germline CDR1 reads LNHDA; CDR2 reads SQIVND (reference sequence). V gave up 5 bases and J gave up 5 bases, with 18 bases separating them. CDR3 size: 15 residues. This CDR3 is CASSQPQGGVETQYF. CDR3 nucleotides: TGTGCCAGTAGTCAACCCCAGGGGGGTGTGGAGACCCAGTACTTC.

The V and J genes are TRBV28 and TRBJ2-7; 12 bases agree with TRBD1. V dropped 7 bases and J dropped 5; count of bases not matched to a gene: 9. From germline, CDR1 is MDHEN and CDR2 SYDVKM. The CDR3 is 15 amino acids. CDR3: CASTLRDRGPHEQYF. CDR3 DNA: TGTGCCAGCACCCTCCGGGACAGGGGGCCCCACGAGCAGTACTTC.

The V call is TRBV28, the J call TRBJ2-7; D might be TRBD2 (5 bases). The CDR3 is 12 residues long. V was pared by 7 bases and J by 5 bases, with 12 bases between. Germline lookup yields CDR1 MDHEN and CDR2 SYDVKM. The CDR3 sequence is CASTTPGDEQYF. Here the CDR3 DNA reads TGTGCCAGCACCACTCCCGGGGACGAGCAGTACTTC.

The rearrangement uses TRBV12-5 and TRBJ1-1, with D unclear. The CDR3 runs 13 residues. Trimming left V 6 bases short and J 3 bases short, with 11 bases between. The V gene's germline CDR1 is LGHNT and CDR2 FRNRAP. Written as DNA, the CDR3 is TGTGCTAGTGGCTACGAAGTGGACACTGAAGCTTTCTTT. This gives the protein CASGYEVDTEAFF.

V gene TRBV9 combines with J gene TRBJ2-3; 14 bases line up with TRBD2. CDR3 size: 18 residues. Germline CDR1 is SGDLS and CDR2 is YYNGEE. J was trimmed by 1 base and V by 0 bases; bases with no gene match: 4. The DNA for the CDR3 is TGTGCCAGCAGCGTAGGGACTAGCGGGAGGCCGGGCACAGATACGCAGTATTTT. This translates into CASSVGTSGRPGTDTQYF.

This clone showed up just once. The chain combines TRBV10-3 with TRBJ2-7; 9 bases match TRBD1. Germline CDR1 ENHRY, CDR2 SYGVKD. V was clipped by 2 bases and J by 2 bases; unmatched bases: 4. This CDR3 is built from 15 residues. Written as DNA, the CDR3 is TGTGCCATCAGTGAGCTCGGACAGGGGACCTACGAGCAGTACTTC. Translating gives CAISELGQGTYEQYF.

CDR3 sequence (DNA): TGTGCCAGCTCACCACCAGGGTCAGGGGGCACTGAAGCTTTCTTT. Protein product: CASSPPGSGGTEAFF. The V gene is TRBV18, the J gene TRBJ1-1; 7 nucleotides match TRBD1. Germline V gene sequence: CDR1 KGHSH, CDR2 LQKENI. The CDR3 sequence is 15 residues long. With 0 bases clipped from V and 4 bases from J, the junction kept 5 bases outside the gene matches.

This rearrangement joins TRBV5-5 to TRBJ2-7; D might be TRBD2 (6 bases). Germline V gene data show CDR1 as SGHKS and CDR2 as YYEKEE (reference sequence). The CDR3 covers 14 residues. V was pared by 4 bases and J by 2 bases, with 13 bases between. The CDR3, as DNA: TGTGCCAGCAGCGCCGGGACTGTGCCCTACGAGCAGTACTTC. This encodes CASSAGTVPYEQYF.

The chain uses TRBV28 and TRBJ2-7, with D possibly TRBD2 on 6 matching bases. V was trimmed by 3 bases and J by 3 bases, leaving 15 bases between them. CDR1 is MDHEN, CDR2 SYDVKM, per germline. CDR3 length equals 15 residues. The CDR3 nucleotides are TGTGCCAGCAGTTTGGTCCCCGGGAGCGGCTACGAGCAGTACTTC. Translated, it gives CASSLVPGSGYEQYF.

This sequence joins TRBV11-2 and TRBJ2-5; D remains unclear. CDR1 is SGHAT, CDR2 FQNNGV, per germline. The CDR3 extends over 13 amino acids. The ends were cut back, 5 bases at V and 2 bases at J, with 9 bases in the middle. As DNA, the CDR3 is TGTGCCAGCAGCCCCAGGATACAAGAGACCCAGTACTTC. As protein: CASSPRIQETQYF.

This clone was recorded a few times. Other DNA variants within this sample encode the same CDR3. The chain employs TRBV11-3 and TRBJ2-2; perhaps TRBD1 as D (5 bases). With 4 bases removed from V and 4 bases from J, the gap between germline ends came to 7 bases. Germline CDR1 reads SGHNT; CDR2 reads YENEEA. The CDR3 is 13 residues long. The CDR3: CASSSRATGELFF. CDR3 nucleotide sequence: TGTGCCAGCAGCTCCAGGGCCACCGGGGAGCTGTTTTTT.

The V call is TRBV6-5, the J call TRBJ2-1, with TRBD2 matching 10 bases. Unmatched junction bases numbered 3, after V lost 2 bases and J lost 5 bases. The CDR3 loop spans 15 amino acids. Germline values: CDR1 MNHEY, CDR2 SVGAGI. CDR3 nucleotides: TGTGCCAGCAGTTACCTAGCGGGAGTTGACAATGAGCAGTTCTTC. It translates to CASSYLAGVDNEQFF.

This chain uses TRBV25-1 with TRBJ2-1; D possibly uses TRBD1 or TRBD2 (5 bases each). The germline CDR1 and CDR2 sequences are MGHDK and SYGVNS. CDR3 length: 17 residues. Deletions cut 1 base from V and 2 bases from J, with 15 bases between. The CDR3 DNA reads TGTGCCAGCAGTGAATCGATGGGACCACTAGCCTACAATGAGCAGTTCTTC. This sequence encodes CASSESMGPLAYNEQFF. Full variable domain (remainder filled in from reference TRBV25-1 and TRBJ2-1): EADIYQTPRYLVIGTGKKITLECSQTMGHDKMYWYQQDPGMELHLIHYSYGVNSTEKGDLSSESTVSRIRTEHFPLTLESARPSHTSQYLCASSESMGPLAYNEQFFGPGTRLTVL.

This chain links TRBV5-1 with TRBJ2-5; the match to TRBD1 covers 7 bases. The CDR3 covers 16 residues. Trimming cost V 4 bases and J 1 base; bases outside gene matches: 10. The V gene's germline CDR1 is SGHRS and CDR2 YFSETQ. CDR3 sequence reads: CASSEGQKNTQETQYF. The CDR3 DNA is TGCGCCAGCAGCGAGGGACAGAAAAATACCCAAGAGACCCAGTACTTC.